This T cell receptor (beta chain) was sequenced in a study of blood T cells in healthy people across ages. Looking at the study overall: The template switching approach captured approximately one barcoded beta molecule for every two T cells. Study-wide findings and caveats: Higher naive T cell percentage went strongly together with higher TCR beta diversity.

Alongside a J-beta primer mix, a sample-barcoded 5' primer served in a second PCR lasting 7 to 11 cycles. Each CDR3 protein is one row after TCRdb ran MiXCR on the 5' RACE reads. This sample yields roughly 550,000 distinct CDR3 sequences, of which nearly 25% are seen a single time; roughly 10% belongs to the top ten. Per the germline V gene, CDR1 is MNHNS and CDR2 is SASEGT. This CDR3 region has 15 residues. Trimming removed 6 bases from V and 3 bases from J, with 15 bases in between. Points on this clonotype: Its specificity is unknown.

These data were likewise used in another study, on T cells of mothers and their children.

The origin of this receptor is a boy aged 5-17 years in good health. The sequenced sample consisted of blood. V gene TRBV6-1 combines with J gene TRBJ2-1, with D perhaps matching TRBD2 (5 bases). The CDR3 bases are TGTGCCAGCAGAGGGAGTGGTTTAGGCTACAATGAGCAGTTCTTC. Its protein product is CASRGSGLGYNEQFF.